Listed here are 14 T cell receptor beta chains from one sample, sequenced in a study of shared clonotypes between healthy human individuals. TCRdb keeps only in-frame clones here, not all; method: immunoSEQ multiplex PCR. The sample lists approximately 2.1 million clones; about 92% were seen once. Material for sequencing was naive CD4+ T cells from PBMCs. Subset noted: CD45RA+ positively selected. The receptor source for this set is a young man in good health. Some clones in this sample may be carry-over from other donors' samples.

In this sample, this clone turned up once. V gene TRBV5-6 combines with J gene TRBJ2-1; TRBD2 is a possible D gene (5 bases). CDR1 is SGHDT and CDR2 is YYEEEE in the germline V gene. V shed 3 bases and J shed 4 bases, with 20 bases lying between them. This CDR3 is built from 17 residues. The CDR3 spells CASSSGGGRRRYNEQFF. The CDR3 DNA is TGTGCCAGCAGCTCCGGCGGCGGGCGGCGAAGATACAATGAGCAGTTCTTC.

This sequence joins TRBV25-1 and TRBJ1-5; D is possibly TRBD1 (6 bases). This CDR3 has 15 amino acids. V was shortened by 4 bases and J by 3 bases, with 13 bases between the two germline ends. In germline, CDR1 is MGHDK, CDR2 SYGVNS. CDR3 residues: CASSVGGPPNQPQHF. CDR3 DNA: TGTGCCAGCAGTGTGGGGGGCCCACCCAATCAGCCCCAGCATTTT.

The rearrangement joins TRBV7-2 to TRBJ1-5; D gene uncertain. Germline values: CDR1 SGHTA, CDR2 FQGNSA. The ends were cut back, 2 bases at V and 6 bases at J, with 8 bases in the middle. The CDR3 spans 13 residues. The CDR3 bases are TGTGCCAGCAGCTTAAGGGCAGTTCAGCCCCAGCATTTT. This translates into CASSLRAVQPQHF. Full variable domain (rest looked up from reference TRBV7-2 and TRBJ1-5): GAGVSQSPSNKVTEKGKDVELRCDPISGHTALYWYRQSLGQGLEFLIYFQGNSAPDKSGLPSDRFSAERTGGSVSTLTIQRTQQEDSAVYLCASSLRAVQPQHFGDGTRLSIL.

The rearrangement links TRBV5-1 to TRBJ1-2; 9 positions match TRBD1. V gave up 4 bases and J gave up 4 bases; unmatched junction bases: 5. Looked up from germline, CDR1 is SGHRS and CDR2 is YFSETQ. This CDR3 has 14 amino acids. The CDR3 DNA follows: TGCGCCAGCAGCGTGGGACAGGGCAGCTATGGCTACACCTTC. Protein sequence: CASSVGQGSYGYTF.

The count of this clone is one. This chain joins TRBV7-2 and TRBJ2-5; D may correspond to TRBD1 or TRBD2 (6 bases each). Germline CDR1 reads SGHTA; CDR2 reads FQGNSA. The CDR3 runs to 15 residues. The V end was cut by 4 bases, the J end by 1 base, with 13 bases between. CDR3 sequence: CASSSGGGGQETQYF. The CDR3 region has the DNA TGTGCCAGCAGCTCCGGAGGGGGAGGCCAAGAGACCCAGTACTTC.

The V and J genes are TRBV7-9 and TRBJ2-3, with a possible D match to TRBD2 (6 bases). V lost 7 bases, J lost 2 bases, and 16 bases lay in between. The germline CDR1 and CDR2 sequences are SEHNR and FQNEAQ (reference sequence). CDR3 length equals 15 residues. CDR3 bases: TGTGCCAGCACCGCGGGGCAGGAGAACACAGATACGCAGTATTTT. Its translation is CASTAGQENTDTQYF.

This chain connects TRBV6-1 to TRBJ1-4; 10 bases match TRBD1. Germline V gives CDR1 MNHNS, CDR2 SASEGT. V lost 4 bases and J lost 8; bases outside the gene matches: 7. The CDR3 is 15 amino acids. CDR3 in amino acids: CASSGQGARREKLFF. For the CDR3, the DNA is TGTGCCAGCAGTGGACAGGGGGCGCGACGGGAAAAACTGTTTTTT.

The CDR3 sequence: CASSEAGTGGFLDGYTF. The CDR3 DNA reads TGTGCCAGCAGTGAGGCCGGGACAGGGGGATTCCTCGATGGCTACACCTTC. V and J are TRBV6-1 and TRBJ1-2; 11 bases are shared with TRBD1. Trimming removed 3 bases from V and 6 bases from J; junction bases left unmatched: 12. The V gene's germline CDR1 is MNHNS and CDR2 SASEGT. The CDR3 has 17 residues.

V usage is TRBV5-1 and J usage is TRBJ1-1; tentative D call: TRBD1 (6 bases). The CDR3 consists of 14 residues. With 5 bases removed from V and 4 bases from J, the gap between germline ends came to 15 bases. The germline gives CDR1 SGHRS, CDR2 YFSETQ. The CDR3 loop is CASSWGGAGTEAFF. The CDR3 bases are TGCGCCAGCAGTTGGGGGGGCGCGGGCACTGAAGCTTTCTTT.

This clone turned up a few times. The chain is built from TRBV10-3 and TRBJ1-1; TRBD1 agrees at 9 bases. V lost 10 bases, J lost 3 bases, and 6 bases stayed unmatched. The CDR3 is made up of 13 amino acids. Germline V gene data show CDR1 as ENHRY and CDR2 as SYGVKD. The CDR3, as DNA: TGTGCCACCCGCCGGGACAGGGACACTGAAGCTTTCTTT. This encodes CATRRDRDTEAFF.

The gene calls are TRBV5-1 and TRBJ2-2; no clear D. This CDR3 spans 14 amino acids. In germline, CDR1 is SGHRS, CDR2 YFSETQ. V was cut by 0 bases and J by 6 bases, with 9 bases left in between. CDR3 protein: CASSLVPDSGELFF. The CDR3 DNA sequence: TGCGCCAGCAGCTTGGTTCCAGACTCCGGGGAGCTGTTTTTT.

The CDR3 reads CASRSSTSSSGNTIYF. The CDR3, as DNA: TGTGCCAGCAGATCCTCCACGTCGAGCTCTGGAAACACCATATATTTT. The V call is TRBV28, the J call TRBJ1-3; D is unresolved. Looked up from germline, CDR1 is MDHEN and CDR2 is SYDVKM. V lost 6 bases and J lost 0, with 15 bases in between. CDR3 size: 16 residues.

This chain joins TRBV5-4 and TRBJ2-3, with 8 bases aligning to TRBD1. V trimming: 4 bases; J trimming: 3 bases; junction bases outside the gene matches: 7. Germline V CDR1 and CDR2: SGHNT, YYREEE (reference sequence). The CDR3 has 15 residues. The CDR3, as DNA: TGTGCCAGCAGCAACGGACAGGGTAGGACAGATACGCAGTATTTT. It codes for CASSNGQGRTDTQYF. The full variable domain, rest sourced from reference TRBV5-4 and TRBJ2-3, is ETGVTQSPTHLIKTRGQQVTLRCSSQSGHNTVSWYQQALGQGPQFIFQYYREEENGRGNFPPRFSGLQFPNYSSELNVNALELDDSALYLCASSNGQGRTDTQYFGPGTRLTVL.

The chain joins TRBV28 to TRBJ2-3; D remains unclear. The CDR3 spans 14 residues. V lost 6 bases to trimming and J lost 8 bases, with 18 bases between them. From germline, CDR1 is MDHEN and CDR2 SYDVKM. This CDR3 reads CASSLGLPVITQYF. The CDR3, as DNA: TGTGCCAGCAGCCTAGGGTTACCCGTTATTACGCAGTATTTT.